The TCR beta chain described here comes from a study of early T cells in non-severe SARS-CoV-2 infection (dated by TCRdb to the early 2020s). Study-level background: Bulk RNA from unsorted whole blood was used for TCR sequencing, so alpha and beta chains could not be paired.

This was a case-control study nested in a cohort of healthcare workers in London, UK, who had nasopharyngeal swab PCR tests and blood samples taken every week. Healthcare workers were enrolled in the week of the UK lockdown, from 23 to 31 March 2020, and were followed every week for up to roughly 15 weeks. This clonotype is categorized as medium-sized (0.01 to 0.1%). Its antigen is currently not known. No much larger clone exists at a distance of one base, and base qualities are not known. The V end loses 3 bases and the J end loses 3 bases, and a stretch of 2 bases separates them. Measured from the cysteine to the phenylalanine, the CDR3 is 12 residues long. Of all the DNA, just the CDR3 is kept, 36 bases in frame from base 1. CDR1 and CDR2 are read off the germline V gene (reference sequence) as LNHDA and SQIVND. Libraries were made using 5' RACE. Sequencing used a NextSeq 500. Unique molecular identifiers were attached to individual cDNA molecules in the TCR library protocol so that sequencing error and PCR bias could be corrected. Both TCR alpha and beta chains were sequenced, and tight co-correlation was observed between alpha and beta sequence abundances in each sample. The study's processing was this. Decombinator V4 was used to annotate TCR sequences for V gene, J gene and CDR3. TCRs were defined as expanded if a significant change between any two time points was detected under a Poisson model with p below 0.0001. TCR abundances were normalised to the total number of TCRs sequenced in each sample and reported as counts per million. TRAV1-2 paired with TRAJ12, TRAJ20 or TRAJ33 defined MAIT TCRs, while TRAV10 paired with TRAJ18 defined iNKT TCRs. A search of VDJdb, accessed on 1 November 2021, was run for TCRs annotated to CMV, EBV and SARS-CoV-2, with TCRs annotated for multiple antigens excluded. The public reads were reanalyzed by TCRdb: fastp trimming at Q25, MiXCR alignment, in-frame beta chains only. One record per CDR3 amino acid sequence lists the most common genes and DNA. The V and J calls were not made by the authors but by TCRdb's processing. This sample is represented by roughly 29,000 distinct CDR3 sequences; approximately 6.4% of them were singletons. Of the sample, roughly a third is held by the ten largest clones.

Results the study describes overall, beyond this receptor: VDJdb matching was skewed toward anti-spike CD8 responses, so virus-specific expansions were likely underestimated and private and CD4 specificities were missed.

The sample consisted of whole blood, taken at baseline. The clonotype was recovered from an adult who was a healthcare worker with PCR-confirmed SARS-CoV-2 infection or an uninfected control (not recorded which). The sequence joins TRBV19 to TRBJ2-2, with no reliable assignment of the D segment. This receptor carries the CDR3 CASSIYTGELFF. The DNA reads TGTGCCAGTAGTATCTACACCGGGGAGCTGTTTTTT.